This T cell receptor beta chain is from a study of radiotherapy plus CTLA-4 blockade in lung cancer. CDR1 is MNHEY, CDR2 SVGAGI, per germline. The CDR3 has 14 amino acids. The V gene lost 8 bases and the J gene lost 3 bases, with 16 bases spanning the gap. Here immunoSEQ multiplex PCR was the method, and the copy in TCRdb shows in-frame clones only, minus some. This table holds about 51,000 clones, about 77% found once. The V call is TRBV6-5, the J call TRBJ1-1; no reliable D call. This specimen consisted of peripheral blood, obtained from a patient treated with radiotherapy plus ipilimumab. This sequence was found in a human donor with non-small cell lung cancer whose response to radiotherapy plus ipilimumab could not be evaluated. The CDR3 DNA sequence: TGTGCCAGCCACCGAGCCTCCGGGGACACTGAAGCTTTCTTT. Its protein is CASHRASGDTEAFF.